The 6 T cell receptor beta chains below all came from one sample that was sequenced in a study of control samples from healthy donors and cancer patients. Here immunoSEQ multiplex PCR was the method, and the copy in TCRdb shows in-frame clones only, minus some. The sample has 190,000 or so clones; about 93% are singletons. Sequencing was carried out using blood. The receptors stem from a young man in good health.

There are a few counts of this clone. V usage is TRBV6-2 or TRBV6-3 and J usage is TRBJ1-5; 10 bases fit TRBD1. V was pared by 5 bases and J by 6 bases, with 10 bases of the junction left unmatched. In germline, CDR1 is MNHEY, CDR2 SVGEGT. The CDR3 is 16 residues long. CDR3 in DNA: TGTGCCAGCAGTGCCGGGACAGGGGCGCCCAGTCAGCCCCAGCATTTT. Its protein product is CASSAGTGAPSQPQHF.

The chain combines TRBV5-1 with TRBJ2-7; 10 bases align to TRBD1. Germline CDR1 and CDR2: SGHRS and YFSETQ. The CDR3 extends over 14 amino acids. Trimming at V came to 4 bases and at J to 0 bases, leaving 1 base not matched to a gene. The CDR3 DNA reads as TGCGCCAGCAGCCGGGACAGGGGCTCCTACGAGCAGTACTTC. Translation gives CASSRDRGSYEQYF.

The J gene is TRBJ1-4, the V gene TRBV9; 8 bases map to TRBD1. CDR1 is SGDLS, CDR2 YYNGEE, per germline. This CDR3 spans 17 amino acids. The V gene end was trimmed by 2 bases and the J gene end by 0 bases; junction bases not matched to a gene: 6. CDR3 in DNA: TGTGCCAGCAGCGTGAATGGACAGGGCTCAACTAATGAAAAACTGTTTTTT. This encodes CASSVNGQGSTNEKLFF.

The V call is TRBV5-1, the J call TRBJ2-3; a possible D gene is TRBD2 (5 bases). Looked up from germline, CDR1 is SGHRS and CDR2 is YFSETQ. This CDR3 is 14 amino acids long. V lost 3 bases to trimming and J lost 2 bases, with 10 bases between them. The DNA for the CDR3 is TGCGCCAGCAGCTCGACTACGCACACAGATACGCAGTATTTT. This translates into CASSSTTHTDTQYF.

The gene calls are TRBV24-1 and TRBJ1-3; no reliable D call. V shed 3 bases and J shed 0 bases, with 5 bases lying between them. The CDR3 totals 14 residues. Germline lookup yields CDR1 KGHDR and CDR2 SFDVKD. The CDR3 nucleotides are TGTGCCACCAGTGATGCAAGCTCTGGAAACACCATATATTTT. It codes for CATSDASSGNTIYF.

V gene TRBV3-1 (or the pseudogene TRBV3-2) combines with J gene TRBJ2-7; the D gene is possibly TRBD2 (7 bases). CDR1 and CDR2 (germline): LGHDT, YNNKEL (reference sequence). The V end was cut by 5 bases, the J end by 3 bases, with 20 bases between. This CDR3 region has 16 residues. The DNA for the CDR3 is TGTGCCAGCAGCTCCACGTGGGGGGGGCCTCACTACGAGCAGTACTTC. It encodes CASSSTWGGPHYEQYF.